This is a list of T cell receptor beta chains from one sample in a study of blood T cells in healthy people across ages. TCRdb independently ran MiXCR on the 5' RACE reads; one entry per CDR3 protein. The sample records about 600,000 distinct CDR3 sequences, under 55% being singletons. The sequencing sample was made of blood. All receptors come from a man of 80 years or more in good health. Both conserved end residues are part of each CDR3. D genes are given only for firm matches. Where a row states a size, it is once, few, many or the class of an expanded clone; other rows omit it.

TRBV28	TRBJ2-1	-	-	CASSFTLQGGHNEQFF	TGTGCCAGCAGTTTTACCCTACAGGGGGGGCACAATGAGCAGTTCTTC
TRBV6-2/TRBV6-3	TRBJ2-7	TRBD2	few	CASSYPQGGNYEQYF	TGTGCCAGCAGTTACCCCCAGGGAGGGAACTACGAGCAGTACTTC
TRBV21-1	TRBJ2-7	-	-	CASSKEDRGIPYEQYF	TGTGCCAGCAGCAAAGAGGACAGGGGAATCCCCTACGAGCAGTACTTC
TRBV6-5	TRBJ1-6	-	many	CASSSPLGNNSPLHF	TGTGCCAGCAGTTCCCCCTTGGGAAATAATTCACCCCTCCACTTT
TRBV7-2	TRBJ2-7	TRBD2	-	CASSSSGSRYEQYF	TGTGCCAGCAGCTCAAGCGGGAGTAGGTACGAGCAGTACTTC
TRBV12-3/TRBV12-4	TRBJ2-1	TRBD2	-	CASSISGGASYLVKEQFF	TGTGCCAGCAGTATTAGCGGGGGGGCCTCCTATTTAGTTAAAGAGCAGTTCTTC
TRBV7-2	TRBJ2-7	TRBD2	few	CASSTGVAGVYEQYF	TGTGCCAGCAGCACCGGGGTAGCGGGAGTCTACGAGCAGTACTTC
TRBV9	TRBJ2-5	TRBD1	-	CASSPYTGAQETQYF	TGTGCCAGCAGCCCTTATACAGGGGCGCAAGAGACCCAGTACTTC
TRBV5-4	TRBJ2-1	-	-	CASSLMGRRGPNEQFF	TGTGCCAGCAGCCTAATGGGACGGCGAGGGCCCAATGAGCAGTTCTTC
TRBV7-3	TRBJ2-1	-	few	CASGASGVNEQFF	TGTGCCAGCGGTGCGAGTGGGGTCAATGAGCAGTTCTTC
TRBV29-1	TRBJ2-1	-	few	CSVEANEGYYNEQFF	TGCAGCGTTGAAGCTAACGAGGGTTACTACAATGAGCAGTTCTTC
TRBV20-1	TRBJ2-3	TRBD2	-	CSARGPGTSVTDTQYF	TGCAGTGCTAGAGGCCCAGGGACTAGCGTCACAGATACGCAGTATTTT
TRBV12-5	TRBJ2-2	-	once	CASGLLTVSNTGELFF	TGTGCTAGTGGTTTGCTGACAGTCTCGAACACCGGGGAGCTGTTTTTT
TRBV6-2/TRBV6-3	TRBJ1-1	-	-	CASSYGWVRVTEAFF	TGTGCCAGCAGCTACGGGTGGGTGCGAGTCACTGAAGCTTTCTTT
TRBV4-1	TRBJ1-1	-	-	CASSQGLPDWVNTEAFF	TGCGCCAGCAGCCAAGGTCTCCCCGACTGGGTGAACACTGAAGCTTTCTTT
TRBV20-1	TRBJ2-3	-	-	CSARDLGLASTDTQYF	TGCAGTGCTAGAGATCTAGGGCTAGCTAGCACAGATACGCAGTATTTT
TRBV7-2	TRBJ2-3	-	-	CASSQQAGGTLADTQYF	TGTGCTAGCTCCCAGCAAGCCGGCGGGACTCTCGCAGATACGCAGTATTTT
TRBV6-6	TRBJ2-5	-	-	CASNRENGQYF	TGTGCCAGCAACAGGGAGAATGGGCAGTACTTC
TRBV14	TRBJ2-1	TRBD1	-	CASSLIPGQAYNEQFF	TGTGCCAGCAGCCTCATCCCCGGACAGGCCTACAATGAGCAGTTCTTC
TRBV24-1	TRBJ1-5	-	few	CATSDWTDNQPQHF	TGTGCCACCAGTGATTGGACAGACAATCAGCCCCAGCATTTT
TRBV20-1	TRBJ2-7	TRBD2	-	CSARSPLWTSGRTPTEQYF	TGCAGTGCTAGATCACCGCTTTGGACTAGCGGGAGGACCCCCACCGAGCAGTACTTC
TRBV4-3	TRBJ1-2	TRBD1	-	CASRQGMTGNYGYTF	TGCGCCAGCAGACAAGGGATGACAGGGAACTATGGCTACACCTTC
TRBV7-9	TRBJ2-3	TRBD2	-	CASSPERRLAGRTDTQYF	TGTGCCAGCAGCCCAGAGCGCCGACTAGCAGGCAGAACAGATACGCAGTATTTT
TRBV28	TRBJ2-7	-	-	CASTGQSAYEQYF	TGTGCCAGCACGGGGCAGTCGGCCTACGAGCAGTACTTC